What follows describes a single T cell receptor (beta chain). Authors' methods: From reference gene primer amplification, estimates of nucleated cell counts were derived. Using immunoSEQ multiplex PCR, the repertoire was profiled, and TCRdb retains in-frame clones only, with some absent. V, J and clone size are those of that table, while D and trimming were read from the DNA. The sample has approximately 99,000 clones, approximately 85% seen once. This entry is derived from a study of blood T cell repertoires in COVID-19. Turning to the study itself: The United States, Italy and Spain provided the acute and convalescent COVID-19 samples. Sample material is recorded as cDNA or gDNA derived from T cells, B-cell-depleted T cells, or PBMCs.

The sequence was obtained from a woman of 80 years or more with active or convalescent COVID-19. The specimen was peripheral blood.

CDR3 nucleotide sequence: TGTGCCAGCAGTGAAATGGCTAGAAACGGGAATGAGCAGTTCTTC. Protein: CASSEMARNGNEQFF. The chain couples TRBV6-1 to TRBJ2-1, with D unresolved. The V and J ends lost 2 bases and 7 bases respectively, with 15 bases between them. Per the germline V gene, CDR1 is MNHNS and CDR2 is SASEGT. The CDR3 has 15 residues.